Listed below are T cell receptor beta chains from one sample, sequenced in a study of PD-1 blockade in mismatch repair-deficient tumors. Assay: immunoSEQ multiplex PCR; the TCRdb copy retains only in-frame clones and omits some. The sample holds some 70,000 clones; about 72% are singletons and the top ten take 4.5% to 7%. Sequenced here: peripheral blood, sampled 2 weeks after starting pembrolizumab. Every receptor here comes from an adult with mismatch repair-deficient cancer. The CDR3 runs from the conserved cysteine through the conserved F or W. A D gene is named only where the DNA matches it firmly. Not every row has a clone size; where given, it reads once, few, many or a size class.

CASSVAGRKNTIYF,TGTGCCAGTAGTGTCGCAGGGCGTAAAAACACCATATATTTT,.,.,TRBV19,TRBJ1-3
CASSQTLTSGIHNEQFF,TGTGCCAGCAGCCAAACCCTGACTAGCGGGATCCACAATGAGCAGTTCTTC,.,TRBD2,TRBV4-2,TRBJ2-1
CASSATGLEETQYF,TGTGCCAGCAGCGCGACAGGGTTGGAGGAGACCCAGTACTTC,.,TRBD1,TRBV9,TRBJ2-5
CASSPGAGGALEQYF,TGTGCCAGCTCACCAGGTGCGGGGGGGGCTCTCGAGCAGTACTTC,.,TRBD2,TRBV18,TRBJ2-7
CASSQGDSTDTQYF,TGTGCCAGCAGCCAAGGGGACAGCACAGATACGCAGTATTTT,.,.,TRBV4-2,TRBJ2-3
CASSSGTSLEQYF,TGCGCCAGCAGCTCGGGGACCTCCTTAGAGCAGTACTTC,few,.,TRBV5-1,TRBJ2-7
CASSLSGQAVRNEQFF,TGTGCCAGCAGCTTAAGCGGACAAGCGGTGCGCAATGAGCAGTTCTTC,.,.,TRBV11-3,TRBJ2-1
CASSVTGYEQYF,TGTGCCAGCAGCGTAACAGGGTACGAGCAGTACTTC,.,.,TRBV11-3,TRBJ2-7
CASSAGGSTYEQYF,TGTGCCAGCAGCGCGGGAGGGTCAACCTACGAGCAGTACTTC,.,TRBD2,TRBV6-1,TRBJ2-7
CASSLRGERSSDGYTF,TGTGCCAGCAGTTTAAGGGGGGAACGATCCTCGGATGGCTACACCTTC,.,.,TRBV27,TRBJ1-2
CASSLSIGTNYEQYF,TGTGCCAGCAGCTTAAGTATTGGGACTAACTACGAGCAGTACTTC,.,TRBD2,TRBV7-3,TRBJ2-7
CASSLSNRLAGSYEQYF,TGTGCCAGCAGCTTAAGCAATAGACTAGCGGGATCCTACGAGCAGTACTTC,.,TRBD2,TRBV7-9,TRBJ2-7
CASSQEQDSYEQYF,TGTGCCAGCTCACAGGAACAGGACTCCTACGAGCAGTACTTC,.,.,TRBV18,TRBJ2-7
CASKGSLAFTGELFF,TGTGCCAGCAAAGGGTCACTAGCGTTCACCGGGGAGCTGTTTTTT,.,TRBD2,TRBV6-6,TRBJ2-2
CAWRVGLGTHGYTF,TGTGCCTGGAGAGTAGGCTTGGGGACGCATGGCTACACCTTC,few,.,TRBV30,TRBJ1-2
CASNQRTLNTEAFF,TGTGCCAGCAATCAAAGGACACTGAACACTGAAGCTTTCTTT,.,.,TRBV2,TRBJ1-1
CASSTSGDTQYF,TGTGCCAGTAGTACTAGCGGGGATACGCAGTATTTT,.,TRBD2,TRBV19,TRBJ2-3
CATSGPPGGALGYTF,TGTGCCACCAGCGGCCCCCCAGGGGGGGCGCTTGGCTACACCTTC,once,TRBD1,TRBV15,TRBJ1-2
CSHGTYTEAFF,TGCAGTCACGGGACCTACACTGAAGCTTTCTTT,.,.,TRBV20-1,TRBJ1-1
CASSFTGETQYF,TGTGCCAGCAGCTTTACGGGGGAGACCCAGTACTTC,.,.,TRBV13,TRBJ2-5
CASSPRDSTGDTQYF,TGTGCCAGCTCACCCCGGGACAGCACCGGAGATACGCAGTATTTT,.,TRBD1,TRBV18,TRBJ2-3
CATTGSSGTIYF,TGTGCCACAACAGGGTCGTCGGGGACCATATATTTT,.,.,TRBV6-5,TRBJ1-3